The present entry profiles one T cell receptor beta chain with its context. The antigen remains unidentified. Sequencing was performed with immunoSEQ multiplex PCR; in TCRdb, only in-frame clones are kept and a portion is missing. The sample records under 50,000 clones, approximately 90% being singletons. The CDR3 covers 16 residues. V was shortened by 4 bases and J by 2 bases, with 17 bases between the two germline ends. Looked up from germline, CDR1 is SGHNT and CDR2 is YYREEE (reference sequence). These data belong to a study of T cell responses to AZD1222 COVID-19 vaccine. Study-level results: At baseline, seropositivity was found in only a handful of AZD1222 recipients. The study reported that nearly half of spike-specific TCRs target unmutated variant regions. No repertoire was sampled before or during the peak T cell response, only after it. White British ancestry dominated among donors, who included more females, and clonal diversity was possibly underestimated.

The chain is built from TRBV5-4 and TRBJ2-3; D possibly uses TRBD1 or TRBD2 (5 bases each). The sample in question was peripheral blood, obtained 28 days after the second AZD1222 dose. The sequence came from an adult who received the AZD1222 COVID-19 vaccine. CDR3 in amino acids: CASSGGWGTSTDTQYF. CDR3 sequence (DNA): TGTGCCAGCAGCGGTGGCTGGGGGACCTCCACAGATACGCAGTATTTT.